The 10 T cell receptor beta chains presented below share a single source sample, sequenced in a study of blood T cell repertoires in COVID-19. Sequencing was performed with immunoSEQ multiplex PCR; in TCRdb, only in-frame clones are kept and a portion is missing. The sample records 470,000 or so clones, around 85% being singletons. Material: peripheral blood. Receptors originate from a human donor in a cohort sampled during active COVID-19.

In this sample, this clone turned up once. The chain employs TRBV4-3 and TRBJ2-2, with TRBD2 identical over 10 bases. CDR1 and CDR2 from the germline V gene are LGHNA and YSLEER. J lost 1 base, V lost 4 bases, and 3 bases had no gene match. This CDR3 contains 16 residues. Here the CDR3 reads CASSPGLAENTGELFF. For the CDR3, the DNA is TGCGCCAGCAGCCCCGGACTAGCGGAGAACACCGGGGAGCTGTTTTTT.

V gene TRBV11-3 combines with J gene TRBJ2-7; the match to TRBD2 covers 7 bases. Trimming at V came to 2 bases and at J to 6 bases, leaving 7 bases not matched to a gene. The CDR3 covers 14 residues. Germline CDR1 reads SGHNT; CDR2 reads YENEEA. The CDR3 loop is CASSLPSGNGEQYF. CDR3 DNA sequence: TGTGCCAGCAGCTTACCCAGCGGGAATGGCGAGCAGTACTTC.

DNA of the CDR3: TGTGCCAGTAGTACCAGCGAATCCGAGCAGTTCTTC. It specifies CASSTSESEQFF. The chain recombines TRBV19 with TRBJ2-1; D is undetermined. V was trimmed by 4 bases and J by 10 bases, leaving 11 bases between them. The CDR3 is 12 residues long. Per the germline V gene, CDR1 is LNHDA and CDR2 is SQIVND (reference sequence).

V is TRBV19 and J is TRBJ1-1, with unresolved D. Germline lookup yields CDR1 LNHDA and CDR2 SQIVND (reference sequence). V was shortened by 4 bases and J by 7 bases, with 13 bases between the two germline ends. The CDR3 has 13 residues. This chain's CDR3 is CASSSPGLGEAFF. In DNA form, the CDR3 reads TGTGCCAGTAGTAGCCCGGGGTTGGGTGAAGCTTTCTTT.

The V call is TRBV30, the J call TRBJ2-5; D ambiguous. There are 12 residues in the CDR3. Germline V lookup: CDR1 GTSNPN, CDR2 SVGIG (reference sequence). V gave up 4 bases and J gave up 5 bases, with 11 bases separating them. This CDR3 reads CAWTKTRETQYF. The CDR3 nucleotides read TGTGCCTGGACCAAGACGAGGGAGACCCAGTACTTC. The full variable domain, its missing parts supplied by reference TRBV30 and TRBJ2-5, is SQTIHQWPATLVQPVGSPLSLECTVEGTSNPNLYWYRQAAGRGLQLLFYSVGIGQISSEVPQNLSASRPQDRQFILSSKKLLLSDSGFYLCAWTKTRETQYFGPGTRLLVL.

This clone was observed once. V usage is TRBV6-6 and J usage is TRBJ2-3; D gene unclear. This CDR3 contains 11 residues. Deletions cut 3 bases from V and 6 bases from J, with 4 bases between. In germline, CDR1 is MNHNY, CDR2 SVGAGI (reference sequence). The CDR3 is CASSYRDTQYF. The CDR3 bases are TGTGCCAGCAGTTATCGGGATACGCAGTATTTT.

The V and J genes are TRBV9 and TRBJ2-2; no clear D. The CDR3 covers 11 residues. CDR1 and CDR2 from the germline V gene are SGDLS and YYNGEE. Deletions cut 2 bases from V and 8 bases from J, with 4 bases between. CDR3 DNA sequence: TGTGCCAGCAGCGTCTCGGGGGAGCTGTTTTTT. This encodes CASSVSGELFF.

This clone was recorded a few times. The chain links TRBV7-8 to TRBJ1-2, with D perhaps TRBD1 (6 bases). This CDR3 is 17 amino acids long. The V gene's germline CDR1 is SGHVS and CDR2 FQNEAQ. V dropped 1 base and J dropped 7 bases, with 22 bases sitting between them. The CDR3 DNA sequence: TGTGCCAGCAGCTTAGGTTTCGGGTTGGACAGTTACGGTGGCTACACCTTC. Protein: CASSLGFGLDSYGGYTF.

V usage is TRBV4-3 and J usage is TRBJ1-1, with D uncertain. CDR1 is LGHNA and CDR2 is YSLEER in the germline V gene. The CDR3 spans 12 residues. Trimming left V 5 bases short and J 9 bases short, with 13 bases between. The CDR3 protein is CASSYRTGKAFF. CDR3 coding DNA: TGCGCCAGCAGCTATCGAACGGGGAAAGCTTTCTTT.

V usage is TRBV18 and J usage is TRBJ2-3, with 9 bases matching TRBD2. This CDR3 is built from 15 residues. With 0 bases clipped from V and 4 bases from J, the junction kept 2 bases outside the gene matches. Germline CDR1 reads KGHSH; CDR2 reads LQKENI. The CDR3 DNA follows: TGTGCCAGCTCACCACCACGGACTAGCGCAGATACGCAGTATTTT. This sequence encodes CASSPPRTSADTQYF. The entire variable domain, with the rest obtained from reference TRBV18 and TRBJ2-3, is as follows: NAGVMQNPRHLVRRRGQEARLRCSPMKGHSHVYWYRQLPEEGLKFMVYLQKENIIDESGMPKERFSAEFPKEGPSILRIQQVVRGDSAAYFCASSPPRTSADTQYFGPGTRLTVL.